These T cell receptor beta chains were read from a single sample in a study of blood T cells in healthy people across ages. TCRdb analysed the 5' RACE reads with MiXCR anew, one entry per CDR3 protein. Here the sample spans 800,000 to 1,000,000 distinct CDR3 sequences, around 49% being singletons. Source material: blood. The receptor source for this set is a man younger than 45 in good health. The CDR3 runs from the conserved cysteine through the conserved F or W. A D gene is named only where the DNA matches it firmly. Size is stated for part of the rows, as once, few or many counts, or as a class when the clone is expanded.

V gene,D gene,J gene,clone size,CDR3 protein,CDR3 DNA
TRBV7-2,TRBD1,TRBJ2-7,.,CASSLKSGTGGCEQYF,TGTGCCAGCAGCCTCAAATCCGGGACAGGGGGTTGCGAGCAGTACTTC
TRBV25-1,.,TRBJ2-7,.,CASSDLSGLDPYEQYF,TGTGCCAGCAGTGACTTATCAGGACTCGACCCCTACGAGCAGTACTTC
TRBV29-1,.,TRBJ2-7,.,CSVGVGGLGGEQYF,TGCAGCGTGGGTGTGGGAGGCTTAGGGGGCGAGCAGTACTTC
TRBV5-1,TRBD2,TRBJ2-3,.,CASGTGTSQDTQYF,TGCGCCAGCGGGACCGGGACTAGCCAAGATACGCAGTATTTT
TRBV7-9,TRBD1,TRBJ2-4,.,CASTQATGFNKNIQYF,TGTGCCAGCACACAGGCGACAGGGTTTAACAAAAACATTCAGTACTTC
TRBV6-2/TRBV6-3,.,TRBJ2-7,.,CASLGAFGTYEQYF,TGTGCCAGTTTGGGGGCGTTTGGGACCTACGAGCAGTACTTC
TRBV19,.,TRBJ2-4,.,CASSIDRAVLAKNIQYF,TGTGCCAGTAGTATAGATCGGGCTGTCTTAGCCAAAAACATTCAGTACTTC
TRBV6-5,.,TRBJ1-4,few,CASSSTGTRHEKLFF,TGTGCCAGCAGTTCAACCGGGACACGGCACGAAAAACTGTTTTTT
TRBV7-3,TRBD2,TRBJ2-3,many,CASSTRGGRTDTQYF,TGTGCCAGCAGCACACGGGGGGGCCGCACAGATACGCAGTATTTT
TRBV20-1,.,TRBJ2-1,.,CSALRSPWNEQFF,TGCAGTGCTCTTCGGTCGCCCTGGAATGAGCAGTTCTTC
TRBV6-6,.,TRBJ1-4,.,CASSYGSSTNEKLFF,TGTGCCAGCAGTTACGGGTCATCAACTAATGAAAAACTGTTTTTT
TRBV7-2,.,TRBJ2-7,few,CASSPVVVSDEQYF,TGTGCCAGCAGCCCGGTAGTGGTATCGGACGAGCAGTACTTC
TRBV6-5,.,TRBJ2-3,.,CASSNTDEDTQYF,TGTGCCAGCAGTAATACGGATGAGGATACGCAGTATTTT
TRBV20-1,.,TRBJ2-2,.,CSALSPKVGTGELFF,TGCAGTGCCCTCAGCCCCAAGGTGGGCACCGGGGAGCTGTTTTTT
TRBV7-2,TRBD2,TRBJ2-5,.,CASSFAAGGQETQYF,TGTGCCAGCAGCTTCGCGGCGGGGGGTCAAGAGACCCAGTACTTC
TRBV5-1,.,TRBJ2-5,many,CASSLLIQETQYF,TGCGCCAGCAGCCTCCTCATACAAGAGACCCAGTACTTC
TRBV19,.,TRBJ2-6,.,CASSAGGSGANVLTF,TGTGCCAGTTCCGCCGGGGGCTCTGGGGCCAACGTCCTGACTTTC
TRBV3-1,.,TRBJ2-7,.,CASSQVPGTEQYF,TGTGCCAGCAGCCAAGTTCCGGGGACCGAGCAGTACTTC
TRBV6-6,.,TRBJ2-5,.,CASTRPGGQETQYF,TGTGCCAGCACTCGACCCGGAGGACAAGAGACCCAGTACTTC
TRBV30,.,TRBJ2-3,few,CAWSLSTDTQYF,TGTGCCTGGAGTTTAAGCACAGATACGCAGTATTTT
TRBV4-3,.,TRBJ1-1,few,CASSHRGRPEAFF,TGCGCCAGCAGCCATAGGGGTAGACCCGAAGCTTTCTTT
TRBV7-6,.,TRBJ2-5,.,CASSLRQFQETQYF,TGTGCCAGCAGCTTACGGCAGTTCCAAGAGACCCAGTACTTC
TRBV4-1,.,TRBJ2-7,.,CASSRLPPGLQEAYEQYF,TGCGCCAGCAGCCGACTGCCACCCGGATTGCAGGAGGCCTACGAGCAGTACTTC
TRBV28,TRBD2,TRBJ2-5,few,CASSLQASGDLETQYF,TGTGCCAGCAGTTTACAAGCTAGCGGGGACCTAGAGACCCAGTACTTC
TRBV3-1,TRBD1,TRBJ2-2,few,CASSRQGGTGELFF,TGTGCCAGCAGCCGACAGGGCGGCACCGGGGAGCTGTTTTTT
TRBV28,.,TRBJ2-7,many,CASSLDPGRPYEQYF,TGTGCCAGCAGTTTGGATCCGGGACGTCCATACGAGCAGTACTTC
TRBV5-7,TRBD2,TRBJ2-3,.,CASSLVASGETSTDTQYF,TGTGCCAGCAGCTTGGTTGCGAGCGGGGAAACTAGCACAGATACGCAGTATTTT
TRBV20-1,.,TRBJ2-4,.,CSADPGQEIKNIQYF,TGCAGTGCTGACCCTGGACAAGAGATCAAAAACATTCAGTACTTC
TRBV2,.,TRBJ2-1,.,CASSDALNEQFF,TGTGCCAGCAGTGATGCGCTCAATGAGCAGTTCTTC
TRBV9,.,TRBJ2-3,.,CASSAKVPGTQYF,TGTGCCAGCAGCGCCAAGGTGCCGGGGACGCAGTATTTT
TRBV4-1,TRBD1,TRBJ2-4,few,CASSQGRQGRSKNIQYF,TGCGCCAGCAGCCAAGGGAGACAGGGGCGCAGCAAAAACATTCAGTACTTC
TRBV29-1,.,TRBJ1-1,few,CSVEDWKGGTEAFF,TGCAGCGTTGAAGATTGGAAGGGGGGGACTGAAGCTTTCTTT
TRBV9,.,TRBJ2-3,once,CASRDVLADTQYF,TGTGCCAGCAGGGACGTTTTGGCAGATACGCAGTATTTT
TRBV25-1,TRBD1,TRBJ1-6,.,CASSDLGQGDYSPLHF,TGTGCCAGCAGTGACCTGGGACAGGGAGATTATTCACCCCTCCACTTT
TRBV21-1,.,TRBJ1-2,.,CASSLRVVEGTF,TGTGCCAGCAGCTTGAGGGTGGTTGAAGGCACCTTC
TRBV4-2,.,TRBJ1-2,.,CASSQVDTNYGYTF,TGTGCCAGCAGCCAGGTGGATACTAACTATGGCTACACCTTC
TRBV6-5,.,TRBJ2-1,.,CASSNLPQEQFF,TGTGCCAGCAGCAACTTACCCCAGGAGCAGTTCTTC
TRBV7-2,.,TRBJ2-3,few,CASSLGGQPTDTQYF,TGTGCCAGCAGCCTGGGGGGACAACCCACAGATACGCAGTATTTT
TRBV12-3/TRBV12-4,.,TRBJ2-1,.,CASSLRIDEQFF,TGTGCCAGCAGTTTGAGGATCGATGAGCAGTTCTTC
TRBV20-1,.,TRBJ2-5,few,CSAYNQETQYF,TGCAGTGCCTACAACCAAGAGACCCAGTACTTC
TRBV6-5,TRBD1,TRBJ1-6,few,CASRGQENSPLHF,TGTGCCAGCAGAGGACAGGAAAATTCACCCCTCCACTTT
TRBV6-5,TRBD1,TRBJ2-7,.,CASSYPDRVGEQYF,TGTGCCAGCAGTTACCCGGACAGGGTTGGGGAGCAGTACTTC
TRBV28,.,TRBJ1-4,.,CASSLLSVNNEKLFF,TGTGCCAGCAGTTTATTGTCCGTAAACAATGAAAAACTGTTTTTT